The next 2 T cell receptor beta chains were all read from a single sample in a study of blood T cell repertoires in COVID-19. Clones were sequenced by immunoSEQ multiplex PCR, and TCRdb holds only the in-frame ones, with some missing. The sample lists about 140,000 clones; approximately 89% were seen once. Specimen: peripheral blood. These receptors were obtained from a human donor in a cohort sampled during active COVID-19.

This clone was seen once. The genes are TRBV28 and TRBJ1-1; 10 bases match TRBD1. The CDR3 consists of 16 residues. From germline, CDR1 is MDHEN and CDR2 SYDVKM. The V and J ends lost 6 bases and 0 bases, in that order; junction bases with no gene match: 7. The CDR3, as DNA: TGTGCCAGCAGCTCCGGGACAGGGGCGATGAACACTGAAGCTTTCTTT. Encoded protein: CASSSGTGAMNTEAFF.

The V gene is TRBV9, the J gene TRBJ2-3; 9 bases agree with TRBD2. Unmatched junction bases numbered 6, after V lost 4 bases and J lost 3 bases. CDR3 length: 15 amino acids. Germline V gene sequence: CDR1 SGDLS, CDR2 YYNGEE. As DNA, the CDR3 is TGTGCCAGCAGCCCGCGGGGGGGCGGTACAGATACGCAGTATTTT. Encoded protein: CASSPRGGGTDTQYF.